The clone carrying this T cell receptor beta chain was seen many times. The antigen is undetermined. The TCRbeta library was prepared with unique molecular identifiers. MiXCR was run by TCRdb on the PCR reads, yielding one entry per CDR3 protein. The sample carries some 830,000 distinct CDR3 sequences, roughly 15% recorded once. The germline gives CDR1 DFQATT, CDR2 SNEGSKA (reference sequence). Trimming cost V 6 bases and J 7 bases, with 16 bases left between them. CDR3 size: 13 residues. This sample was included in a study of T-cell reconstitution after alpha-beta-depleted transplantation in children. Study-wide points: In some patients, recipient T cells and intrathymic progenitors surviving conditioning explained high day-60 diversity. Reports say that about two months after transplant, the alpha-beta T cells came out of several hundred graft clones that had expanded. Newly generated T cells supplied most T-cell counts and diversity one year post-transplant.

The V call is TRBV20-1, the J call TRBJ1-3, with D perhaps matching TRBD1 (5 bases). Sequencing used PBMCs, mostly from graft donor cells, obtained 360 days after TCRalphabeta/CD19-depleted stem cell transplant. The receptor's source is a male patient between 10 and 17 years old who had a stem cell transplant for acute lymphoblastic leukemia, so the T cells may come from the graft donor. This chain's CDR3 is CSALTGTGNTIYF. CDR3 DNA: TGCAGTGCCCTTACAGGAACCGGGAACACCATATATTTT.